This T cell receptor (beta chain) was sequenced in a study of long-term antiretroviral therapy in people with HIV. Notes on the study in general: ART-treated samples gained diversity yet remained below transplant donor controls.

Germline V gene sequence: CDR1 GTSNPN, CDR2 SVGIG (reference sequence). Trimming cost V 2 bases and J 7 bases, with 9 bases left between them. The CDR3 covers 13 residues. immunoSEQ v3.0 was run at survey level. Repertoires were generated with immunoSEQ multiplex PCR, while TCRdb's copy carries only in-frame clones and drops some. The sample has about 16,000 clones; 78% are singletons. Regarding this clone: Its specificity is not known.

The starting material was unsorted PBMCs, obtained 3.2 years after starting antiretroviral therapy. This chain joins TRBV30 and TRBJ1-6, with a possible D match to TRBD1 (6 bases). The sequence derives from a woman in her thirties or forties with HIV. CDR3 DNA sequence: TGTGCCTGGAGTTGGGACACCAATTCACCCCTCCACTTT. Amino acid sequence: CAWSWDTNSPLHF.